The 28 T cell receptor beta chains below were found in one sample sequenced in a study of blood T cell repertoires in COVID-19. TCRdb's copy holds only in-frame clones and misses some; the assay was immunoSEQ multiplex PCR. The sample has approximately 220,000 clones, about 79% seen once. What was sequenced was PBMCs or T cells enriched from blood (not recorded which). The receptors here all came from a woman aged 40 to 55 with acute COVID-19.

The chain couples TRBV9 to TRBJ1-3, with 12 nucleotides matching TRBD1. The CDR3 length is 16 residues. The trim removed 3 bases at V and 0 bases at J, leaving 1 base unmatched. The V gene's germline CDR1 is SGDLS and CDR2 YYNGEE. The CDR3 DNA reads TGTGCCAGCAGCGGGGGACAGGGGGCCTCTGGAAACACCATATATTTT. Translated: CASSGGQGASGNTIYF.

The rearrangement joins TRBV28 to TRBJ2-1; 8 positions agree with TRBD1. V was pared by 8 bases and J by 9 bases, with 15 bases of the junction left unmatched. The CDR3 is made up of 15 amino acids. In germline, CDR1 is MDHEN, CDR2 SYDVKM. The CDR3 sequence: CASFPAGGEGSEQFF. The CDR3 DNA is TGTGCCAGCTTCCCCGCAGGGGGCGAGGGTAGTGAGCAGTTCTTC. The full variable domain, its missing parts supplied by reference TRBV28 and TRBJ2-1, is DVKVTQSSRYLVKRTGEKVFLECVQDMDHENMFWYRQDPGLGLRLIYFSYDVKMKEKGDIPEGYSVSREKKERFSLILESASTNQTSMYLCASFPAGGEGSEQFFGPGTRLTVL.

The sample holds a few counts of this clone. The rearrangement uses TRBV30 and TRBJ1-1; 7 bases align to TRBD1. The CDR3 is 15 residues long. After removal of 1 base from V and 4 bases from J, the junction contained 9 bases not matched to a gene. Germline CDR1 is GTSNPN and CDR2 is SVGIG (reference sequence). DNA of the CDR3: TGTGCCTGGAGTGGGGCGAGGGGGCGAGGCACTGAAGCTTTCTTT. Its protein is CAWSGARGRGTEAFF.

This clone appeared a few times. The J gene is TRBJ2-1, the V gene TRBV5-4; maybe TRBD2 (6 bases). The V and J ends lost 1 base and 1 base respectively, with 9 bases between them. The CDR3 loop spans 15 amino acids. Looked up from germline, CDR1 is SGHNT and CDR2 is YYREEE (reference sequence). The CDR3 bases are TGTGCCAGCAGCTTGAGGCTAGCGTCCTACAATGAGCAGTTCTTC. Translated, it gives CASSLRLASYNEQFF.

V and J are TRBV25-1 and TRBJ2-1; 13 bases are shared with TRBD2. The CDR3 sequence is 15 residues long. Trimming removed 6 bases from V and 8 bases from J; junction bases left unmatched: 7. Germline assignment: CDR1 MGHDK and CDR2 SYGVNS. Here the CDR3 reads CASSRTSGSRYEQFF. CDR3 nucleotide sequence: TGTGCCAGCAGCAGGACTAGCGGGAGTAGGTATGAGCAGTTCTTC.

V is TRBV18 and J is TRBJ1-3, with unresolved D. This CDR3 has 15 amino acids. V was shortened by 6 bases and J by 0 bases, with 12 bases between the two germline ends. From germline, CDR1 is KGHSH and CDR2 LQKENI. Written as DNA, the CDR3 is TGTGCCAGCTCCCAGGATCCCGGCTCTGGAAACACCATATATTTT. This translates into CASSQDPGSGNTIYF.

The genes are TRBV9 and TRBJ1-2, with D maybe TRBD1 (6 bases). V lost 2 bases to trimming and J lost 5 bases, with 13 bases between them. Germline CDR1 reads SGDLS; CDR2 reads YYNGEE. This CDR3 contains 14 residues. In nucleotides, the CDR3 is TGTGCCAGCAGCGTCTCCACAGGGCTGTATGGCTACACCTTC. This encodes CASSVSTGLYGYTF.

The chain joins TRBV5-6 to TRBJ1-1; weak D call: TRBD1 (5 bases). In germline, CDR1 is SGHDT, CDR2 YYEEEE. The CDR3 runs to 15 residues. The germline V and J ends were trimmed by 6 bases and 3 bases, with 18 bases remaining between them. CDR3 sequence (DNA): TGTGCCAGCACTCTGCTGGTAGGGGTGGACACTGAAGCTTTCTTT. Encoded protein: CASTLLVGVDTEAFF.

The V gene is TRBV2, the J gene TRBJ1-2; TRBD1 might be the D (5 bases). Trimming removed 3 bases at V and 4 bases at J, with 12 bases between. The CDR3 runs 14 residues. Germline V gives CDR1 SNHLY, CDR2 FYNNEI. CDR3 bases: TGTGCCAGCAGTGAGACAGCCTCTATCTATGGCTACACCTTC. It translates to CASSETASIYGYTF.

The CDR3 spells CSASEGHNPYNEQFF. For the CDR3, the DNA is TGCAGTGCCAGTGAGGGGCATAACCCCTACAATGAGCAGTTCTTC. The chain uses TRBV20-1 and TRBJ2-1; D assignment may be TRBD1 or TRBD2 (5 bases each). CDR3 length equals 15 residues. V gave up 6 bases and J gave up 2 bases, with 17 bases separating them. Germline assignment: CDR1 DFQATT and CDR2 SNEGSKA (reference sequence).

The V and J genes are TRBV7-6 and TRBJ2-3; tentatively, D is TRBD2 (6 bases). The V end was cut by 8 bases, the J end by 3 bases, with 12 bases between. The CDR3 consists of 13 residues. Germline CDR1 SGHVS, CDR2 FNYEAQ. The CDR3 bases are TGTGCCAGCTCCTTGGGGGGAACAGATACGCAGTATTTT. Amino acids: CASSLGGTDTQYF.

The rearrangement links TRBV5-1 to TRBJ1-6; TRBD1 matches 10 bases. The CDR3 is made up of 15 amino acids. The V segment lost 3 bases and the J segment 8 bases; nucleotides outside the gene matches: 5. The V gene's germline CDR1 is SGHRS and CDR2 YFSETQ. Written as DNA, the CDR3 is TGCGCCAGCAGCTCCGGGACAGGGGCTGATTCACCCCTCCACTTT. Its protein is CASSSGTGADSPLHF.

This clone was detected a few times. V gene TRBV12-3 or TRBV12-4 combines with J gene TRBJ1-5; D remains ambiguous. The V end was cut by 3 bases, the J end by 7 bases, with 10 bases between. The CDR3 extends over 13 amino acids. The CDR3 nucleotides read TGTGCCAGCAGTTTCTCCGAGGGACAGCCCCAGCATTTT. Its protein product is CASSFSEGQPQHF.

The chain recombines TRBV7-8 with TRBJ2-7; 8 positions match TRBD1. The V and J ends lost 2 bases and 4 bases, in that order; junction bases with no gene match: 7. Germline CDR1 and CDR2: SGHVS and FQNEAQ. This CDR3 is 15 amino acids long. The CDR3 here is CASSLSRTGIYEQYF. CDR3 in DNA: TGTGCCAGCAGCTTAAGCCGGACAGGGATATACGAGCAGTACTTC.

The V call is TRBV27, the J call TRBJ2-1, with TRBD1 matching over 12 bases. CDR3 length: 15 residues. Trimming cost V 6 bases and J 7 bases; bases outside gene matches: 7. CDR1 is MNHEY, CDR2 SMNVEV, per germline (reference sequence). CDR3 amino acids: CASSPGQGAGNEQFF. The DNA of the CDR3 is TGTGCCAGCAGCCCGGGACAGGGGGCGGGAAATGAGCAGTTCTTC.

The gene calls are TRBV4-1 and TRBJ2-7, with a weak D call TRBD2 (6 bases). V was clipped by 1 base and J by 3 bases, with 10 bases between them. The CDR3 runs to 14 residues. CDR1 and CDR2 from the germline V gene are MGHRA and YSYEKL. The CDR3 nucleotides are TGCGCCAGCAGCCAAGTCGCGGGACTCTACGAGCAGTACTTC. Protein: CASSQVAGLYEQYF.

This chain links TRBV12-3 or TRBV12-4 with TRBJ1-1; D gene ambiguous. The CDR3 runs to 13 residues. Trimming stripped 8 bases from V and 1 base from J, with 11 bases between. The CDR3 region is CASGRQPNTEAFF. Written as DNA, the CDR3 is TGTGCCAGCGGGCGCCAGCCGAACACTGAAGCTTTCTTT.

This chain links TRBV24-1 with TRBJ2-5, with no clear D. CDR1 and CDR2 from the germline V gene are KGHDR and SFDVKD. V lost 6 bases and J lost 4, with 5 bases in between. CDR3 length: 11 residues. CDR3 coding DNA: TGTGCCACCAGTTCCGGAGAGACCCAGTACTTC. This translates into CATSSGETQYF.

V usage is TRBV4-1 and J usage is TRBJ2-3, with 11 bases aligning to TRBD2. This CDR3 spans 16 amino acids. J gave up 2 bases and V 4 bases, and 5 bases lay outside the gene matches. Germline CDR1 is MGHRA and CDR2 is YSYEKL. For the CDR3, the DNA is TGCGCCAGCAGCCGGGAGACTAGCGGGGTCACAGATACGCAGTATTTT. It translates to CASSRETSGVTDTQYF.

This clone came up a few times. The chain employs TRBV27 and TRBJ2-7; TRBD2 might be the D (6 bases). Trimming stripped 2 bases from V and 1 base from J, with 12 bases between. The CDR3 spans 15 residues. Germline V gene sequence: CDR1 MNHEY, CDR2 SMNVEV (reference sequence). This CDR3 is CASSLTGRGSYEQYF. CDR3 coding DNA: TGTGCCAGCAGTTTAACCGGGAGAGGATCCTACGAGCAGTACTTC.

This clone has more than one count but fewer than ten. V gene TRBV15 combines with J gene TRBJ1-1, with 8 bases identical to TRBD1. Germline V lookup: CDR1 LNHNV, CDR2 YYDKDF (reference sequence). CDR3 length: 15 amino acids. J was trimmed by 2 bases and V by 3 bases; bases with no gene match: 5. The CDR3 region has the DNA TGTGCCACCAGCAGGGGGACAGGCACCAACACTGAAGCTTTCTTT. Protein: CATSRGTGTNTEAFF. Together with reference TRBV15 and TRBJ1-1, the CDR3 gives the full variable domain: DAMVIQNPRYQVTQFGKPVTLSCSQTLNHNVMYWYQQKSSQAPKLLFHYYDKDFNNEADTPDNFQSRRPNTSFCFLDIRSPGLGDTAMYLCATSRGTGTNTEAFFGQGTRLTVV.

The rearrangement joins TRBV6-5 to TRBJ1-6; D remains unclear. V was pared by 2 bases and J by 6 bases, with 5 bases between. CDR1 is MNHEY and CDR2 is SVGAGI in the germline V gene. CDR3 size: 13 residues. In nucleotides, the CDR3 is TGTGCCAGCAGTTACACGGTTAATTCACCCCTCCACTTT. It translates to CASSYTVNSPLHF.

With regard to this clone: Its ends do not fully match the called genes, so a read error is possible. The genes are TRBV20-1 and TRBJ2-7; a weak D match, TRBD2 (6 bases). Per the germline V gene, CDR1 is DFQATT and CDR2 is SNEGSKA (reference sequence). The CDR3 is 11 amino acids. CDR3 in DNA: TGCAGCGCTACTAGGAGGGACGAGCAGTACTTC. This sequence encodes CSATRRDEQYF.

The chain couples TRBV24-1 to TRBJ2-5; D gene uncertain. This CDR3 contains 13 residues. The germline CDR1 and CDR2 sequences are KGHDR and SFDVKD. Trimming cost V 5 bases and J 1 base, with 7 bases left between them. The CDR3 region has the DNA TGTGCCACCAGTGGTGGCGGCCAAGAGACCCAGTACTTC. Encoded protein: CATSGGGQETQYF.

This chain uses TRBV19 with TRBJ2-1; 7 nucleotides align to TRBD1. Trimming at V came to 4 bases and at J to 3 bases, leaving 9 bases not matched to a gene. The CDR3 has 16 residues. In germline, CDR1 is LNHDA, CDR2 SQIVND (reference sequence). In nucleotides, the CDR3 is TGTGCCAGTAGTAGCCGCACAGGGGCTTTCTACAATGAGCAGTTCTTC. Amino acids: CASSSRTGAFYNEQFF.

The chain has TRBV5-1 and TRBJ2-1; D may be TRBD1 (6 bases). This CDR3 comprises 16 residues. The ends were cut back, 0 bases at V and 7 bases at J, with 17 bases in the middle. From germline, CDR1 is SGHRS and CDR2 YFSETQ. CDR3 coding DNA: TGCGCCAGCAGCTTGGCCGGACAGTGGGGGCAAAATGAGCAGTTCTTC. This codes for CASSLAGQWGQNEQFF.

This clone appeared a few times. DNA for the CDR3: TGCGCCAGCAGCTGCAGGGGAGGCAATCAGCCCCAGCATTTT. This translates into CASSCRGGNQPQHF. The chain recombines TRBV10-1 with TRBJ1-5; D is perhaps TRBD1 (6 bases). This CDR3 contains 14 residues. Germline V gene sequence: CDR1 WNHNN, CDR2 SYGVQD (reference sequence). V was clipped by 6 bases and J by 2 bases, with 11 bases between them.

This chain connects TRBV30 to TRBJ2-7, with 10 bases identical to TRBD1. The germline V gene has CDR1 GTSNPN and CDR2 SVGIG (reference sequence). V trimming: 5 bases; J trimming: 0 bases; junction bases outside the gene matches: 4. The CDR3 length is 14 residues. The CDR3 DNA follows: TGTGCCTGGGACAGGGGGCGCAACTCCTACGAGCAGTACTTC. It encodes CAWDRGRNSYEQYF. The whole variable domain, filled in from reference TRBV30 and TRBJ2-7, reads SQTIHQWPATLVQPVGSPLSLECTVEGTSNPNLYWYRQAAGRGLQLLFYSVGIGQISSEVPQNLSASRPQDRQFILSSKKLLLSDSGFYLCAWDRGRNSYEQYFGPGTRLTVT.